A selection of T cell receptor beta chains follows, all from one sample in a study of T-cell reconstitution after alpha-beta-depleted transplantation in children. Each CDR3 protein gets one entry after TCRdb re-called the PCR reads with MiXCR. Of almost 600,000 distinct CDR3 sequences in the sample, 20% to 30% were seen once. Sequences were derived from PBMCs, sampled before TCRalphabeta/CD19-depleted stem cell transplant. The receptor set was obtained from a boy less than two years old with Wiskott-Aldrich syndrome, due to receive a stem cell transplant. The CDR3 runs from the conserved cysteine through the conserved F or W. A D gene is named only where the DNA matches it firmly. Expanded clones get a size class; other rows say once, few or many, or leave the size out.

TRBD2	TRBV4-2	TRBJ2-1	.	TGTGCCAGCAGCCAAGGAGCGGGAGGGCCATCCTACAATGAGCAGTTCTTC	CASSQGAGGPSYNEQFF
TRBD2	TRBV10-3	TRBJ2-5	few	TGTGCCATCAGTGAGGGACTAGTCCAAGAGACCCAGTACTTC	CAISEGLVQETQYF
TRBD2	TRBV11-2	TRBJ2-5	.	TGTGCCAGCAGAACTAGTGGGGCGGGAGTTCGGGAGACCCAGTACTTC	CASRTSGAGVRETQYF
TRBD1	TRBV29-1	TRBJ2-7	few	TGCAGCGTCGGGACAGGGGTCCACGAGCAGTACTTC	CSVGTGVHEQYF
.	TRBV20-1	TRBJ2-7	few	TGCAGTGGTAGAGGAGGCTACGAGCAGTACTTC	CSGRGGYEQYF
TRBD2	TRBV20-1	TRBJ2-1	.	TGCAGTGTTGGGACTAGCGGCCACAATGAGCAGTTCTTC	CSVGTSGHNEQFF
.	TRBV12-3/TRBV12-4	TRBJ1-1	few	TGTGCCAGCAGTTTCAATGACATCCCTCACAACACTGAAGCTTTCTTT	CASSFNDIPHNTEAFF
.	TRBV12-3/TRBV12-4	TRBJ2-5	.	TGTGCCAGCAGTTCCGGATCCCCGTCCCGGGAGACCCAGTACTTC	CASSSGSPSRETQYF
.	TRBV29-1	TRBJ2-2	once	TGCAGCCCCCCGGTTGGTTGGGGAGGGGAGCTGTTTTTT	CSPPVGWGGELFF
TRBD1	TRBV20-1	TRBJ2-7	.	TGCAGTGCTAGAAGGATGGACAGGGCCTACGAGCAGTACTTC	CSARRMDRAYEQYF
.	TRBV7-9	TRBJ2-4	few	TGTGCCAGCAGCTTATTTCGGGGGCCCGAAGGCAAAAACATTCAGTACTTC	CASSLFRGPEGKNIQYF
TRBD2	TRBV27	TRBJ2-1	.	TGTGCCAGCAGTTTATCTAGCGGGAGGATTAGCTCCTACAATGAGCAGTTCTTC	CASSLSSGRISSYNEQFF
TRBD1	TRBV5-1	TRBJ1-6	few	TGCGCCAGCAGCTTGTCGACAGGGTTGCATTCACCCCTCCACTTT	CASSLSTGLHSPLHF
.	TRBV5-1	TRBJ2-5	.	TGCGCCAGCAGCTTGGTCAGCGGGCGAGTCTTC	CASSLVSGRVF
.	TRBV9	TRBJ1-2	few	TGTGCCAGCAGCGTAGCGGAGAGAGGGGGCTACACCTTC	CASSVAERGGYTF
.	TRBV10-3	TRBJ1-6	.	TGTGCCATCAGTGAGACCGGACAGTTAGGCAATTCACCCCTCCACTTT	CAISETGQLGNSPLHF
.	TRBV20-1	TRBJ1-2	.	TGCAGTGCCAAACTCGGCCCCGGGGGCGAATATGGCTACACCTTC	CSAKLGPGGEYGYTF
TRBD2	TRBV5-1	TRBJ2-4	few	TGCGCCAGCAGCTCTGGACTAGGCAAAGGTAGCATTCAGTACTTC	CASSSGLGKGSIQYF
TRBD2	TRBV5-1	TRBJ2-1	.	TGCGCCAGCAGCCCGGGACTAGCGGGAGGTTGGGGATACAATGAGCAGTTCTTC	CASSPGLAGGWGYNEQFF
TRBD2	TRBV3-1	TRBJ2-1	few	TGTGCCAGCAGCCAAGATCGCGGGAGGGCCGGGGAGCAGTTCTTC	CASSQDRGRAGEQFF